This entry describes one T cell receptor beta chain. Antigen unknown. Per the germline V gene, CDR1 is SGHNT and CDR2 is YENEEA. Trimming removed 1 base from V and 8 bases from J; junction bases left unmatched: 13. The CDR3 is 17 amino acids. This entry belongs to a study of early T cells in non-severe SARS-CoV-2 infection. General observations from the study: Comparison of clonotypes with VDJdb favored anti-spike CD8 responses while missing private and CD4 specificities.

Individual cDNA molecules received unique molecular identifiers. Each CDR3 protein gets one entry after TCRdb re-called the 5' RACE reads with MiXCR. The table records about 42,000 distinct CDR3 sequences, roughly 7.1% of them present only once. The chain recombines TRBV11-3 with TRBJ2-1; 8 nucleotides agree with TRBD1. This clonotype was sampled from an adult who was a healthcare worker with PCR-confirmed SARS-CoV-2 infection or an uninfected control (not recorded which). Sequencing was done on a sample of whole blood. CDR3 in DNA: TGTGCCAGCAGCTTAGTCCAACAGGGGGTTAATGGGCATGAGCAGTTCTTC. Its translation: CASSLVQQGVNGHEQFF.